The clone carrying this TCR beta chain has only one observation. The target antigen is unknown. This sample stems from a study of vaccination effects on CD4 cells after COVID-19. Peptide-pool stimulation followed by sequencing identified expanded antigen-specific CD4+ clonotypes in the ViraFEST assay. The culture ran for 10 days, and then CD4+ T cells were isolated. SARS-CoV-2 infected the person between March and December 2020, as confirmed by PCR. The repertoire was sequenced with immunoSEQ multiplex PCR; TCRdb's copy has only in-frame clones and lacks some. This table has around 25,000 clones, roughly 71% appearing once. The CDR3 totals 14 residues. V lost 5 bases, J lost 6 bases, and 16 bases lay in between. In germline, CDR1 is SGHNT, CDR2 YENEEA.

This clonotype was sampled from a human donor who had a prior SARS-CoV-2 infection. This specimen consisted of CD4+ T cells from PBMCs cultured with SARS-CoV-2 spike peptides, obtained before COVID-19 vaccination. The chain uses TRBV11-3 and TRBJ2-5; weak D call: TRBD2 (5 bases). The CDR3 is CASSKPGSVKTQYF. The CDR3, as DNA: TGTGCCAGCAGCAAGCCGGGAAGTGTGAAGACCCAGTACTTC.